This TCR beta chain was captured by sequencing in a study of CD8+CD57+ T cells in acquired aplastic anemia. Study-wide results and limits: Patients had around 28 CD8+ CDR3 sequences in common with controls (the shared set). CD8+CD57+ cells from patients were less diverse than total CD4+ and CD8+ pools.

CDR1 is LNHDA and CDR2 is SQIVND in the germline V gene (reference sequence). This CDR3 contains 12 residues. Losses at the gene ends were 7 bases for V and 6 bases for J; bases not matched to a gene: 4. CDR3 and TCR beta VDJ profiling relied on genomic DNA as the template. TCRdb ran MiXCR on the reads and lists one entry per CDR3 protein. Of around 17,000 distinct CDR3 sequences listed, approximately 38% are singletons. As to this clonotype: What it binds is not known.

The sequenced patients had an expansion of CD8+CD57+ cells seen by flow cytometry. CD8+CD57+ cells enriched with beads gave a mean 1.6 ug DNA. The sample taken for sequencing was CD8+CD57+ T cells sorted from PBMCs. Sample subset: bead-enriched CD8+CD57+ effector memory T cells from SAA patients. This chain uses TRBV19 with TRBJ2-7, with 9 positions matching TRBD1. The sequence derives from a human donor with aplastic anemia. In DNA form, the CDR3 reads TGTGCCAGTAACACAGGGGGCGTCGAGCAGTACTTC. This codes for CASNTGGVEQYF.